The 2 T cell receptor beta chains below come from one sample, sequenced in a study of T cell responses to AZD1222 COVID-19 vaccine. Sequenced by immunoSEQ multiplex PCR; TCRdb stores in-frame clones only, minus some. This sample has 100,000 or so clones, with around 94% found just once. This specimen consisted of peripheral blood, obtained on day 0 of AZD1222 vaccination. The receptors were gathered from an adult in good health.

The chain links TRBV24-1 to TRBJ1-1, with 9 positions matching TRBD1. V lost 10 bases and J lost 6; bases outside the gene matches: 11. The CDR3 length is 14 residues. Germline assignment: CDR1 KGHDR and CDR2 SFDVKD. The CDR3 DNA sequence: TGTGCCACAAGGGGGGACAGGGAAGGGGCTGAAGCTTTCTTT. It is translated as CATRGDREGAEAFF.

The gene calls are TRBV5-4 and TRBJ1-2; the D is unclear. The V and J ends lost 2 bases and 10 bases respectively, with 9 bases between them. Germline-derived CDR1 and CDR2 are SGHNT and YYREEE (reference sequence). The CDR3 has 11 amino acids. CDR3 sequence (DNA): TGTGCCAGCAGCTTTTTCTATAACTACACCTTC. Its translation is CASSFFYNYTF.